These 10 T cell receptor beta chains were all obtained from the same sample, sequenced in a study of shared clonotypes between healthy human individuals. Naive CD8 populations comprised CD45RO-negative cells positively selected for CCR7, excluding terminally differentiated effector memory CD45RA+ cells. The method was immunoSEQ multiplex PCR; TCRdb's version includes in-frame clones alone and lacks a portion of them. Of 450,000 to 700,000 clones listed, about 95% are singletons. The sequenced sample consisted of naive CD8+ T cells sorted from blood. These TCRs come from a young woman in good health.

The V and J genes are TRBV7-9 and TRBJ2-6, with D unresolved. Trimming removed 3 bases at V and 3 bases at J, with 15 bases between. CDR3 length: 17 residues. CDR1 is SEHNR and CDR2 is FQNEAQ in the germline V gene (reference sequence). CDR3 bases: TGTGCCAGCAGCTTCGTCGTTTCCTCCCATGGGGCCAACGTCCTGACTTTC. Its translation: CASSFVVSSHGANVLTF.

The CDR3 loop is CASSPRTSGSGNEQFF. In nucleotides, the CDR3 is TGTGCCAGCAGCCCTCGGACTAGCGGGAGTGGGAATGAGCAGTTCTTC. The chain couples TRBV7-9 to TRBJ2-1; 13 bases are a match to TRBD2. The CDR3 runs 16 residues. Germline CDR1 reads SEHNR; CDR2 reads FQNEAQ (reference sequence). J was trimmed by 7 bases and V by 5 bases; bases with no gene match: 8.

The rearrangement joins TRBV10-3 to TRBJ1-1, with no clear D. V lost 11 bases to trimming and J lost 4 bases, with 14 bases between them. The CDR3 is made up of 12 amino acids. Germline V gives CDR1 ENHRY, CDR2 SYGVKD. CDR3 residues: CAHAEGGTEAFF. The CDR3, as DNA: TGTGCCCACGCGGAAGGTGGCACTGAAGCTTTCTTT.

The rearrangement links TRBV28 to TRBJ2-1; TRBD2 matches at 11 bases. Germline V lookup: CDR1 MDHEN, CDR2 SYDVKM. The V segment lost 5 bases and the J segment 4 bases; nucleotides outside the gene matches: 22. The CDR3 totals 21 residues. CDR3 bases: TGTGCCAGCAGTATATTACCACCGGGACTAGCGGAAGAAATGGGATACAATGAGCAGTTCTTC. Residues: CASSILPPGLAEEMGYNEQFF.

J is TRBJ2-1 and V is TRBV10-3; TRBD2 is a possible D gene (5 bases). The CDR3 extends over 13 amino acids. Trimming removed 3 bases at V and 6 bases at J, with 9 bases between. Germline CDR1 reads ENHRY; CDR2 reads SYGVKD. CDR3 sequence reads: CAISDSSRNEQFF. The CDR3 bases are TGTGCCATCAGTGATTCTAGCCGCAATGAGCAGTTCTTC.

The V gene is TRBV27, the J gene TRBJ2-5; TRBD1 might be the D (6 bases). TRBJ2-7 explains the end of the DNA better; the J call may be wrong. This CDR3 has 15 amino acids. The germline CDR1 and CDR2 sequences are MNHEY and SMNVEV (reference sequence). The CDR3 loop is CASSPIGQPPYEQYF. The CDR3 DNA is TGTGCCAGCAGTCCCATCGGACAGCCTCCCTACGAGCAGTACTTC.

The V gene is TRBV5-6, the J gene TRBJ2-3; 8 bases are a match to TRBD1. Germline assignment: CDR1 SGHDT and CDR2 YYEEEE. The CDR3 has 18 amino acids. J lost 2 bases, V lost 4 bases, and 15 bases had no gene match. The CDR3 region is CASSPDRGRALYTDTQYF. CDR3 sequence (DNA): TGTGCCAGCAGCCCAGACAGGGGCCGCGCCCTCTACACAGATACGCAGTATTTT.

V is TRBV19 and J is TRBJ1-2; 8 bases match TRBD1. Per the germline V gene, CDR1 is LNHDA and CDR2 is SQIVND (reference sequence). The V and J ends lost 7 bases and 5 bases, in that order; junction bases with no gene match: 12. This CDR3 has 15 residues. CDR3 residues: CASNLLGQGGYGYTF. CDR3 nucleotide sequence: TGTGCCAGTAATCTTCTCGGACAGGGAGGATATGGCTACACCTTC.

The rearrangement uses TRBV5-5 and TRBJ1-2; 9 nucleotides agree with TRBD1. Germline values: CDR1 SGHKS, CDR2 YYEKEE (reference sequence). With 2 bases clipped from V and 8 bases from J, the junction kept 19 bases outside the gene matches. The CDR3 consists of 18 residues. CDR3 sequence reads: CASSFRDRAPLPGSGYTF. DNA for the CDR3: TGTGCCAGCAGCTTCCGGGACAGGGCCCCCCTGCCGGGGTCCGGCTACACCTTC.

The chain joins TRBV11-2 to TRBJ2-3, with D uncertain. Trimming removed 0 bases at V and 5 bases at J, with 6 bases between. CDR3 size: 13 residues. Germline-derived CDR1 and CDR2 are SGHAT and FQNNGV. CDR3 DNA sequence: TGTGCCAGCAGCTTAGAGGGTATAGATACGCAGTATTTT. Protein product: CASSLEGIDTQYF.